What follows are 30 T cell receptor beta chains derived from one specimen sequenced in a study of spatial heterogeneity in lung cancer. Study results and limitations: Within tumors, counts of expanded alpha and beta TCRs tracked tumor mutation counts.

TCRdb reprocessed the 5' RACE reads with MiXCR, giving one entry per CDR3 protein. Of thousands of distinct CDR3 sequences in the sample, under 20% are singletons; the top ten hold around 12%. Sample time point: sample taken at primary tumor resection. These receptors are not linked to any known antigen. The material sequenced was lung tumor tissue, taken at surgery. The receptors were gathered from a female donor with early-stage non-small cell lung cancer.

This clonotype is judged medium-sized. V and J are TRBV3-1 and TRBJ2-7, with 9 bases aligning to TRBD1. The CDR3 is made up of 14 amino acids. The junction had 4 bases not matched to a gene; V was cut back by 2 bases and J by 5 bases. The V gene's germline CDR1 is LGHDT and CDR2 YNNKEL (reference sequence). The CDR3 nucleotides are TGTGCCAGCAGCCAACGGGACAGGGACCACGAGCAGTACTTC. This translates into CASSQRDRDHEQYF.

This clonotype was recorded a few times. The rearrangement links TRBV3-1 to TRBJ2-3, with D unresolved. Germline V CDR1 and CDR2: LGHDT, YNNKEL (reference sequence). Trimming shortened V by 3 bases and J by 3 bases, and 13 bases separated the two germline ends. This CDR3 contains 15 residues. The CDR3 bases are TGTGCCAGCAGCCAGACACGGATGTCGACAGATACGCAGTATTTT. Translated: CASSQTRMSTDTQYF.

This clonotype was seen a handful of times. This chain links TRBV18 with TRBJ2-2; perhaps TRBD2 as D (6 bases). Germline CDR1 and CDR2: KGHSH and LQKENI. The CDR3 length is 16 residues. Trimming stripped 5 bases from V and 0 bases from J, with 13 bases between. The CDR3 sequence: CASSTSPGANTGELFF. CDR3 nucleotide sequence: TGTGCCAGCTCAACCAGCCCGGGGGCGAACACCGGGGAGCTGTTTTTT.

By its share, this clonotype is medium-sized. The chain is built from TRBV12-3 or TRBV12-4 and TRBJ1-1; TRBD1 matches at 10 bases. The CDR3 runs 16 residues. Trimming removed 7 bases from V and 6 bases from J; junction bases left unmatched: 14. Here the CDR3 reads CASIPGQGRLAAEAFF. CDR3 nucleotide sequence: TGTGCCAGCATTCCGGGACAGGGGCGACTGGCGGCTGAAGCTTTCTTT.

The chain joins TRBV3-1 to TRBJ2-3, with no clear D. V was cut by 3 bases and J by 0 bases, with 4 bases left in between. This CDR3 is 13 amino acids long. The germline V gene has CDR1 LGHDT and CDR2 YNNKEL (reference sequence). DNA of the CDR3: TGTGCCAGCAGCCACTCGAGCACAGATACGCAGTATTTT. Translating it yields CASSHSSTDTQYF.

This clonotype was seen only a few times. CDR3 protein: CATSGTGGNYGYTF. In DNA, the CDR3 is TGTGCCACCAGTGGGACAGGCGGAAACTATGGCTACACCTTC. The chain has TRBV24-1 and TRBJ1-2, with 7 nucleotides matching TRBD1. Germline assignment: CDR1 KGHDR and CDR2 SFDVKD. Trimming cost V 5 bases and J 2 bases; bases outside gene matches: 4. CDR3 size: 14 residues.

The chain joins TRBV10-2 to TRBJ2-3; 13 bases are shared with TRBD2. Per germline, CDR1 WSHSY and CDR2 SAAADI. CDR3 length equals 14 residues. V was clipped by 9 bases and J by 6 bases; unmatched bases: 6. This CDR3 is CASKLAGGPDTQYF. DNA of the CDR3: TGCGCCAGTAAACTAGCGGGGGGGCCGGATACGCAGTATTTT.

This clonotype rates as medium-sized. The chain has TRBV19 and TRBJ1-5; D is ambiguous. CDR1 is LNHDA, CDR2 SQIVND, per germline (reference sequence). The V end lost 9 bases, the J end lost 0 bases, and 9 bases lay between the germline ends. The CDR3 totals 13 residues. In DNA, the CDR3 is TGTGCCAGCGGAAGAGATAGCAATCAGCCCCAGCATTTT. This translates into CASGRDSNQPQHF.

The sample holds a few counts of this clonotype. The chain combines TRBV27 with TRBJ2-1, with D perhaps assigned TRBD1 or TRBD2 (5 bases each). This CDR3 has 15 amino acids. Germline V gene lookup returns CDR1 MNHEY and CDR2 SMNVEV (reference sequence). Trimming removed 7 bases from V and 0 bases from J, with 13 bases in between. In DNA, the CDR3 is TGTGCCAGCAAGACCCCCGGGACCTCCTACAATGAGCAGTTCTTC. Protein sequence: CASKTPGTSYNEQFF.

The chain couples TRBV5-4 to TRBJ2-2; TRBD2 aligns across 14 bases. J lost 7 bases, V lost 4 bases, and 3 bases had no gene match. This CDR3 has 15 residues. CDR1 is SGHNT, CDR2 YYREEE, per germline (reference sequence). The CDR3 coding sequence is TGTGCCAGCAGCCCGGGGACTAGCGGGAGCGGGGAGCTGTTTTTT. Its protein is CASSPGTSGSGELFF.

The rearrangement joins TRBV7-9 to TRBJ2-6, with D possibly being TRBD1 or TRBD2 (5 bases each). V gave up 5 bases and J gave up 0 bases, with 20 bases separating them. CDR3 length: 19 amino acids. From germline, CDR1 is SEHNR and CDR2 FQNEAQ (reference sequence). The CDR3 protein is CASSGGPKVGSSGANVLTF. The CDR3, as DNA: TGTGCCAGCAGCGGGGGACCGAAAGTTGGGAGCTCTGGGGCCAACGTCCTGACTTTC.

The chain has TRBV3-2 and TRBJ2-7; whether TRBD1, the table's D call, matches the DNA was not checked. TRBV3-2 is deemed a pseudogene. CDR3 size: 13 residues. CDR3 protein: CTSSPGQDYEQYF. DNA of the CDR3: TGTACCAGCAGCCCGGGACAGGACTACGAGCAGTACTTC.

V is TRBV29-1 and J is TRBJ1-2; D uncertain. CDR1 SQVTM and CDR2 ANQGSEA come from the germline V gene. Between the trimmed V and J ends, which lost 1 base and 4 bases, there was a span of 10 bases. This CDR3 has 13 residues. This CDR3 reads CSVEAFSGYGYTF. CDR3 nucleotide sequence: TGCAGCGTTGAAGCCTTCAGCGGCTATGGCTACACCTTC.

In its sample, this clonotype was seen a few times. The rearrangement uses TRBV5-1 and TRBJ2-7; 7 nucleotides match TRBD1. The length of the CDR3 is 14 residues. Germline assignment: CDR1 SGHRS and CDR2 YFSETQ. V was clipped by 4 bases and J by 2 bases; unmatched bases: 6. CDR3 in amino acids: CASSDHGTAYEQYF. The CDR3 nucleotides are TGCGCCAGCAGCGACCATGGGACAGCCTACGAGCAGTACTTC.

This clonotype qualifies as medium-sized. The rearrangement uses TRBV2 and TRBJ2-2; the match to TRBD2 covers 8 bases. V lost 4 bases, J lost 4 bases, and 5 bases stayed unmatched. The CDR3 is 15 amino acids. Germline V gives CDR1 SNHLY, CDR2 FYNNEI. The CDR3 DNA reads TGTGCCAGCAGTGTTGTAGCGGGACCCACCGGGGAGCTGTTTTTT. Amino acids: CASSVVAGPTGELFF. Drawing the rest from reference TRBV2 and TRBJ2-2, the complete variable domain is EPEVTQTPSHQVTQMGQEVILRCVPISNHLYFYWYRQILGQKVEFLVSFYNNEISEKSEIFDDQFSVERPDGSNFTLKIRSTKLEDSAMYFCASSVVAGPTGELFFGEGSRLTVL.

This clonotype was counted between two and nine times. The V and J genes are TRBV23-1 and TRBJ2-1; D could derive from TRBD1 or TRBD2 (7 bases each). TRBV23-1 is marked as an open reading frame, function uncertain. The CDR3 length is 18 residues. V was trimmed by 3 bases and J by 0 bases, leaving 18 bases between them. The chain's CDR3 is CASSHGRGGLSSYNEQFF. CDR3 bases: TGCGCCAGCAGTCATGGCAGGGGGGGTTTAAGCTCCTACAATGAGCAGTTCTTC.

This rearrangement joins TRBV5-1 to TRBJ2-4; either TRBD1 or TRBD2 may supply D (6 bases each). CDR1 and CDR2 (germline): SGHRS, YFSETQ. The CDR3 is 15 amino acids. V gave up 0 bases and J gave up 7 bases, with 14 bases separating them. The CDR3 sequence is CASSLDPRGANIQYF. The DNA for the CDR3 is TGCGCCAGCAGCTTGGACCCTAGGGGGGCGAACATTCAGTACTTC.

In nucleotides, the CDR3 is TGTGCCAGCAGTTTATACGGGAACACTGAAGCTTTCTTT. Protein sequence: CASSLYGNTEAFF. This sequence joins TRBV28 and TRBJ1-1, with no clear D. Germline CDR1 reads MDHEN; CDR2 reads SYDVKM. This CDR3 has 13 residues. V was pared by 1 base and J by 1 base, with 4 bases between. Complete variable domain (other parts from reference TRBV28 and TRBJ1-1): DVKVTQSSRYLVKRTGEKVFLECVQDMDHENMFWYRQDPGLGLRLIYFSYDVKMKEKGDIPEGYSVSREKKERFSLILESASTNQTSMYLCASSLYGNTEAFFGQGTRLTVV.

The chain couples TRBV5-1 to TRBJ2-5, with 8 bases lining up with TRBD1. With V trimmed by 4 bases and J by 3 bases, 5 bases remained unmatched. Germline loops: CDR1 SGHRS, CDR2 YFSETQ. The CDR3 loop spans 14 amino acids. The CDR3 coding sequence is TGCGCCAGCAGCCGCGGACAGGGTGAAGAGACCCAGTACTTC. It translates to CASSRGQGEETQYF.

This clonotype was seen a handful of times. V and J are TRBV5-1 and TRBJ2-2; no clear D. This CDR3 comprises 13 residues. The germline V and J ends were trimmed by 0 bases and 5 bases, with 5 bases remaining between them. Germline-derived CDR1 and CDR2 are SGHRS and YFSETQ. CDR3 sequence (DNA): TGCGCCAGCAGCTTGGCCCTTACCGGGGAGCTGTTTTTT. Translation: CASSLALTGELFF.

This clonotype turned up a few times. The rearrangement links TRBV6-1 to TRBJ1-3; 9 bases map to TRBD1. Trimming took 5 bases from V and 2 from J; bases not matched to a gene: 4. CDR3 size: 15 residues. Germline V CDR1 and CDR2: MNHNS, SASEGT. This CDR3 reads CASSTWTGAGNTIYF. The CDR3 region has the DNA TGTGCCAGCAGTACATGGACAGGGGCTGGAAACACCATATATTTT.

Only one count was recorded for this clonotype. The chain recombines TRBV5-1 with TRBJ2-1, with TRBD2 matching over 7 bases. The CDR3 has 16 residues. With 4 bases clipped from V and 3 bases from J, the junction kept 10 bases outside the gene matches. Germline loops: CDR1 SGHRS, CDR2 YFSETQ. The CDR3 sequence is CASSPASGTLYNEQFF. CDR3 bases: TGCGCCAGCAGCCCTGCCAGCGGGACCCTCTACAATGAGCAGTTCTTC.

This clonotype was counted between two and nine times. The chain recombines TRBV27 with TRBJ2-3; no definite D call. Looked up from germline, CDR1 is MNHEY and CDR2 is SMNVEV (reference sequence). V shed 7 bases and J shed 7 bases, with 9 bases lying between them. This CDR3 has 11 amino acids. The CDR3 bases are TGTGCCAGCACCTATGGGTATACGCAGTATTTT. It encodes CASTYGYTQYF.

This clonotype was recorded a few times. The chain combines TRBV20-1 with TRBJ2-7; tentative D call: TRBD1 (6 bases). V lost 6 bases to trimming and J lost 3 bases, with 15 bases between them. Germline CDR1 reads DFQATT; CDR2 reads SNEGSKA (reference sequence). The CDR3 sequence is 13 residues long. CDR3 sequence reads: CSATDRKIYEQYF. Here the CDR3 DNA reads TGCAGTGCAACTGACAGGAAGATCTACGAGCAGTACTTC.

The CDR3 sequence: CASMTTGSSDTQYF. In nucleotides, the CDR3 is TGTGCCAGCATGACTACAGGGTCGTCGGATACGCAGTATTTT. The chain employs TRBV28 and TRBJ2-3; possible D gene TRBD1, 6 bases. The germline V gene encodes CDR1 MDHEN and CDR2 SYDVKM. The CDR3 length is 14 residues. The V end lost 7 bases, the J end lost 6 bases, and 17 bases lay between the germline ends.

This clonotype showed up just a few times. CDR3 in amino acids: CASSLHREIYEQYF. CDR3 DNA sequence: TGCGCCAGCAGCTTGCACAGGGAGATCTACGAGCAGTACTTC. The V and J genes are TRBV5-1 and TRBJ2-7; D is possibly TRBD1 (6 bases). The germline V gene encodes CDR1 SGHRS and CDR2 YFSETQ. Trimming took off 1 base at V and 3 bases at J, with 11 bases between the two ends. The CDR3 is 14 residues long.

This clonotype was seen a handful of times. V gene TRBV5-1 combines with J gene TRBJ1-2; D might be TRBD1 (6 bases). Between the trimmed V and J ends, which lost 7 bases and 2 bases, there was a span of 9 bases. This CDR3 contains 12 residues. Germline CDR1 is SGHRS and CDR2 is YFSETQ. The CDR3 DNA reads as TGCGCCAGCTCAGGGGACAACTATGGCTACACCTTC. Encoded protein: CASSGDNYGYTF.

The chain carries TRBV4-2 and TRBJ2-6; D uncertain. CDR1 is LGHNA, CDR2 YNFKEQ, per germline. The CDR3 consists of 18 residues. The V end lost 0 bases, the J end lost 3 bases, and 15 bases lay between the germline ends. The CDR3 bases are TGTGCCAGCAGCCAAGAAGGTAGTAGAGCCCTTGGGGCCAACGTCCTGACTTTC. Translating it yields CASSQEGSRALGANVLTF.

This clonotype was detected only a few times. The V and J genes are TRBV5-5 and TRBJ1-1; D uncertain. Germline CDR1 is SGHKS and CDR2 is YYEKEE (reference sequence). The CDR3 covers 13 residues. V lost 5 bases and J 1 base, leaving 9 bases between the germline ends. Here the CDR3 reads CASSYDTNTEAFF. CDR3 bases: TGTGCCAGCAGTTACGACACGAACACTGAAGCTTTCTTT.

The chain joins TRBV6-2 or TRBV6-3 to TRBJ1-6; 9 bases line up with TRBD1. CDR3 size: 19 residues. Germline CDR1 and CDR2: MNHEY and SVGEGT. The junction had 8 bases not matched to a gene; V was cut back by 2 bases and J by 0 bases. The CDR3: CASSYPRGQGSSYNSPLHF. CDR3 nucleotides: TGTGCCAGCAGTTACCCCCGCGGACAGGGGAGCTCCTATAATTCACCCCTCCACTTT.